This T cell receptor beta chain was retrieved from a study of cytomegalovirus exposure and HLA in healthy donors. This clone came up a few times. Antigen: not known. Findings and limits, study-wide: A link between a missense DCLRE1C variant and TCR beta V- and J-gene trimming emerged from a later analysis. Later work showed greater clonal expansion in HLA-associated TCR beta chains than in equally common others. An analysis that was carried out later associated 16,951 TCR beta sequences with HLA alleles at 0.05 false discovery rate.

The donors gave bone marrow, and they were healthy. The PCR used 60 Vbeta and 13 Jbeta primers. Sequenced by immunoSEQ multiplex PCR; TCRdb stores in-frame clones only, minus some. The repertoire consists of some 91,000 clones, with about 78% occurring once and the leading ten covering over 3%. The CDR3 totals 13 residues. The germline V gene has CDR1 KGHSY and CDR2 FQNENV. The V end was cut by 6 bases, the J end by 8 bases, with 16 bases between. What was sequenced was PBMCs. The TCR sequence derives from a middle-aged man in good health and CMV-seronegative. The V gene is TRBV16, the J gene TRBJ1-2; D possibly corresponds to TRBD1 (5 bases). As DNA, the CDR3 is TGTGCCAGCAGTCAGTTCGGGGGTCGAGGCTACACCTTC. It specifies CASSQFGGRGYTF.